The clone carrying this T cell receptor (beta chain) has just a few counts. One entry per CDR3 protein results from TCRdb running MiXCR on the RT-PCR reads. The sample consists of about 700,000 distinct CDR3 sequences, approximately 15% of them appearing once. V lost 0 bases, J lost 7 bases, and 12 bases lay in between. Germline loops: CDR1 SGHRS, CDR2 YFSETQ. The CDR3 runs 14 residues. This chain links TRBV5-1 with TRBJ2-3; D possibly corresponds to TRBD1 (6 bases). Specimen: memory CD4+ T cells from blood. The receptor comes from a female donor in good health, serving as a healthy control. CDR3 residues: CASSLGDTSNTQYF. The CDR3 DNA sequence: TGCGCCAGCAGCTTGGGGGACACCAGTAATACGCAGTATTTT.